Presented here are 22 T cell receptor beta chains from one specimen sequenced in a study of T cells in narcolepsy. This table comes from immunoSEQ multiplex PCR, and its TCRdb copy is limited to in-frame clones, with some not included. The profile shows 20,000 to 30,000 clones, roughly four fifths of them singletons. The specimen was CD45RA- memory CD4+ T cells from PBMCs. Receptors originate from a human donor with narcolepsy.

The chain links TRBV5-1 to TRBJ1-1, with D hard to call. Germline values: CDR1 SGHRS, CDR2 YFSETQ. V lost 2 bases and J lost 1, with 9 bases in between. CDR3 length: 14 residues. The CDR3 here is CASSFGQRNTEAFF. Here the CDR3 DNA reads TGCGCCAGCAGCTTTGGTCAGCGGAACACTGAAGCTTTCTTT.

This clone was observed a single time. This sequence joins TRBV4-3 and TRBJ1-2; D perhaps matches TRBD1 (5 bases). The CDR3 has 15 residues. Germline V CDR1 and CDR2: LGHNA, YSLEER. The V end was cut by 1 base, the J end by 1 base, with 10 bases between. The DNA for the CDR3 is TGCGCCAGCAGCCAAGGGGAGACAGTTAACTATGGCTACACCTTC. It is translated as CASSQGETVNYGYTF.

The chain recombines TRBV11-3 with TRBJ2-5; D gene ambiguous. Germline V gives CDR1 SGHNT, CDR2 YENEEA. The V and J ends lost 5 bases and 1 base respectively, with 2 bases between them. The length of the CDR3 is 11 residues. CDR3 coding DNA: TGTGCCAGCAGCGCCCAAGAGACCCAGTACTTC. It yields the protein CASSAQETQYF.

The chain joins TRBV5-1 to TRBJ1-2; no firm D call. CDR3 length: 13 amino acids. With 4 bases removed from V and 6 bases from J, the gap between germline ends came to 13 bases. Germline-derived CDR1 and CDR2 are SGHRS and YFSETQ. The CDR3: CASSPGSYDGYTF. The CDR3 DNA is TGCGCCAGCAGCCCCGGGTCTTACGATGGCTACACCTTC. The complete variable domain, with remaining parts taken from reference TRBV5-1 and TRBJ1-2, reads KAGVTQTPRYLIKTRGQQVTLSCSPISGHRSVSWYQQTPGQGLQFLFEYFSETQRNKGNFPGRFSGRQFSNSRSEMNVSTLELGDSALYLCASSPGSYDGYTFGSGTRLTVV.

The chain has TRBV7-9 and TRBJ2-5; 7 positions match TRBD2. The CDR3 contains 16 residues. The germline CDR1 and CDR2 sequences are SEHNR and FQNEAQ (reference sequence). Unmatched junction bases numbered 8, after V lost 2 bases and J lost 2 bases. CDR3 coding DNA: TGTGCCAGCAGCTTATTTCTCTCTAGCGGTCAAGAGACCCAGTACTTC. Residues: CASSLFLSSGQETQYF.

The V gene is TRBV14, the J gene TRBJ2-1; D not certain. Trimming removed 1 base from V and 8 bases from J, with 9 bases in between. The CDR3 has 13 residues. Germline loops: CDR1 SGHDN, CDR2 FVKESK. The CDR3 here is CASSQVGGYEQFF. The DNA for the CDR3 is TGTGCCAGCAGCCAAGTGGGCGGATATGAGCAGTTCTTC.

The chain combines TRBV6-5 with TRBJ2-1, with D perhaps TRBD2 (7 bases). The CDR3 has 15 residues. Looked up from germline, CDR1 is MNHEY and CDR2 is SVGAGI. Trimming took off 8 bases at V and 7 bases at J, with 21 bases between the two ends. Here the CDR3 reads CASREGGGTWNEQFF. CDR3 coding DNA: TGTGCCAGCCGGGAAGGGGGGGGTACATGGAATGAGCAGTTCTTC.

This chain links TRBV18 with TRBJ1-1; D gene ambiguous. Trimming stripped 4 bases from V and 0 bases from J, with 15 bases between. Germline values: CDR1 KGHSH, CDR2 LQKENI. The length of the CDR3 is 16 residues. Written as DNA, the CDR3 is TGTGCCAGCTCACAAGACGGAGGAGGGCTGAACACTGAAGCTTTCTTT. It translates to CASSQDGGGLNTEAFF. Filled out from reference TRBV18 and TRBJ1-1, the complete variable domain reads NAGVMQNPRHLVRRRGQEARLRCSPMKGHSHVYWYRQLPEEGLKFMVYLQKENIIDESGMPKERFSAEFPKEGPSILRIQQVVRGDSAAYFCASSQDGGGLNTEAFFGQGTRLTVV.

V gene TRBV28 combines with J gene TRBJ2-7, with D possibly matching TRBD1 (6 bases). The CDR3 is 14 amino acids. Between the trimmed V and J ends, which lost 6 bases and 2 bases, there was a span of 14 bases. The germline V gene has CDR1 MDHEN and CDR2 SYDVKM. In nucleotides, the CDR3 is TGTGCCAGCAGCCAACTGGACAGAACCTACGAGCAGTACTTC. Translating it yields CASSQLDRTYEQYF.

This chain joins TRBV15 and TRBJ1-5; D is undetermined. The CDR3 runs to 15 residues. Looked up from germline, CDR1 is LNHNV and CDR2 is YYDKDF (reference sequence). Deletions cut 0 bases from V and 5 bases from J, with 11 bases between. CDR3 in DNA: TGTGCCACCAGCAGAGATCTTAAGGGCGATCAGCCCCAGCATTTT. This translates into CATSRDLKGDQPQHF.

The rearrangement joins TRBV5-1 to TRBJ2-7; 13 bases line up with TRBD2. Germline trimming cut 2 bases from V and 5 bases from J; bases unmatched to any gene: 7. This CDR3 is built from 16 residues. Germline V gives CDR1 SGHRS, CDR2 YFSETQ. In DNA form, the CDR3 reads TGCGCCAGCAGCTTTGGGGGACTAGCGGGGTTGGACGAGCAGTACTTC. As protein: CASSFGGLAGLDEQYF.

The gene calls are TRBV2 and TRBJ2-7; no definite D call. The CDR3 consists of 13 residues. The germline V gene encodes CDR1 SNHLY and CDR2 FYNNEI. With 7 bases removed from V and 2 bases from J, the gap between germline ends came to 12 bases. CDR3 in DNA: TGTGCCAGCATCGGAAGGGCCACCTACGAGCAGTACTTC. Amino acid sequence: CASIGRATYEQYF.

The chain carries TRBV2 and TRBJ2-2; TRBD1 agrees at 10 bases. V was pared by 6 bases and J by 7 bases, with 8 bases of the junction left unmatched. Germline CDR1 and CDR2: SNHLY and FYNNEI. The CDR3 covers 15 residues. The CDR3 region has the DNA TGTGCCAGCAGCCGACAGGGGGCTGGTGTCGGGGAGCTGTTTTTT. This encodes CASSRQGAGVGELFF.

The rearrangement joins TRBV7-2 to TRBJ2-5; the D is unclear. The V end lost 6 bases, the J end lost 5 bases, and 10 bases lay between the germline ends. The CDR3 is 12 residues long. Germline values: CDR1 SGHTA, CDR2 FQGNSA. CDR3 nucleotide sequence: TGTGCCAGCAGTATCTTAATGGAGACCCAGTACTTC. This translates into CASSILMETQYF. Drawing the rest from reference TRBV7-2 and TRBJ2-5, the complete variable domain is GAGVSQSPSNKVTEKGKDVELRCDPISGHTALYWYRQSLGQGLEFLIYFQGNSAPDKSGLPSDRFSAERTGGSVSTLTIQRTQQEDSAVYLCASSILMETQYFGPGTRLLVL.

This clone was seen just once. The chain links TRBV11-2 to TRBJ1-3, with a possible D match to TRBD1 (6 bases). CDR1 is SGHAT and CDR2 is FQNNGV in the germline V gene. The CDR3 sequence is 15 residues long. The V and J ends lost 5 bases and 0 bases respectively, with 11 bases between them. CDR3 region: CASSPGTISGNTIYF. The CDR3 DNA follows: TGTGCCAGCAGCCCCGGGACAATCTCTGGAAACACCATATATTTT. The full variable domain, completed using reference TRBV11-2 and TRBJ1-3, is EAGVAQSPRYKIIEKRQSVAFWCNPISGHATLYWYQQILGQGPKLLIQFQNNGVVDDSQLPKDRFSAERLKGVDSTLKIQPAKLEDSAVYLCASSPGTISGNTIYFGEGSWLTVV.

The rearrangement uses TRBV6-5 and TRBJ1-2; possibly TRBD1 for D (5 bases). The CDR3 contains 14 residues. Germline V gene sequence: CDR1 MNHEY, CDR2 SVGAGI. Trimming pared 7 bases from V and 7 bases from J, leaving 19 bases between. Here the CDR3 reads CASTPRRRDPGYTF. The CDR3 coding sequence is TGTGCCAGCACCCCCCGGCGCAGGGATCCTGGCTACACCTTC.

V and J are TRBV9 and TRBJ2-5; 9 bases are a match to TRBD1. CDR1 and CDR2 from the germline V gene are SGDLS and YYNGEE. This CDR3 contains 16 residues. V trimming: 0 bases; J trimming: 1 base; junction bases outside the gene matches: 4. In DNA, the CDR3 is TGTGCCAGCAGCGTAGGAGACAGGGGGACCCAAGAGACCCAGTACTTC. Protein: CASSVGDRGTQETQYF.

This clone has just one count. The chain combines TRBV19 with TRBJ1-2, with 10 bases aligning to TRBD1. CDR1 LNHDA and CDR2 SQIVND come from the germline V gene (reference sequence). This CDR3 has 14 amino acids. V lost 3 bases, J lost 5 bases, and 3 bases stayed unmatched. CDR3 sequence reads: CASSIGTGDYGYTF. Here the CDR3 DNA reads TGTGCCAGTAGTATTGGGACAGGGGATTATGGCTACACCTTC. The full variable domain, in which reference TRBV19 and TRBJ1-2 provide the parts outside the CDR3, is DGGITQSPKYLFRKEGQNVTLSCEQNLNHDAMYWYRQDPGQGLRLIYYSQIVNDFQKGDIAEGYSVSREKKESFPLTVTSAQKNPTAFYLCASSIGTGDYGYTFGSGTRLTVV.

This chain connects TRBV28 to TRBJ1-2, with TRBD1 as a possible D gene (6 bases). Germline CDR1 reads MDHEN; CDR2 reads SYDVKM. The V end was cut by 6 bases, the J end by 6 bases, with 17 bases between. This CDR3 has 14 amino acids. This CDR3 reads CASRQQGASNGYTF. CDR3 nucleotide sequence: TGTGCCAGCAGACAACAGGGAGCTAGTAATGGCTACACCTTC.

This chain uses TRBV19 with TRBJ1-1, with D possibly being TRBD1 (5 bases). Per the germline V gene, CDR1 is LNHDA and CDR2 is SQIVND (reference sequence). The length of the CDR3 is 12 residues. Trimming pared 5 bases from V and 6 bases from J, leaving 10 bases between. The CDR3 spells CASSEGTPEAFF. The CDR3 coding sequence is TGTGCCAGTAGTGAGGGGACGCCTGAAGCTTTCTTT.

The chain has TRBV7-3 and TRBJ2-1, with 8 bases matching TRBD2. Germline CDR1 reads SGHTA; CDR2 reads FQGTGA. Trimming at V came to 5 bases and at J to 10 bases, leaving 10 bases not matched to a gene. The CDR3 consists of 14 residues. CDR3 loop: CASSALGLVGEQFF. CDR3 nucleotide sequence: TGTGCCAGCAGCGCCCTGGGACTAGTAGGCGAGCAGTTCTTC.

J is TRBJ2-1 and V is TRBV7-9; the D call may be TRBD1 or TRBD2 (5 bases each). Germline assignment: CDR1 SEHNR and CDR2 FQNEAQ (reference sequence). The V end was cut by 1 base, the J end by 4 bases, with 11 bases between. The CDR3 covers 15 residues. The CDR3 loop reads CASSLGGRAYNEQFF. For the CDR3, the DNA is TGTGCCAGCAGCTTAGGGGGGAGAGCTTACAATGAGCAGTTCTTC.